This T cell receptor beta chain originates from a study of Graves' ophthalmopathy and Graves' hyperthyroidism. The wider study: No ophthalmopathy within 18 months of follow-up signified stable hyperthyroidism.

Excluded: other autoimmune disease, uncontrolled infection, pregnancy or lactation. Details on this clonotype: Its target is not known.

The CDR3 is 12 amino acids. CDR1 is GTSNPN, CDR2 SVGIG, per germline (reference sequence). The V end was cut by 7 bases, the J end by 3 bases, with 10 bases between. Amplification of TCR beta CDR3 regions used RNA transcripts. First-round RT-PCR employed HTBI primers, with a second-round multiplex PCR after it. MiXCR was run by TCRdb on the multiplex PCR reads, yielding one entry per CDR3 protein. The table lists over a million distinct CDR3 sequences, 35% to 40% of them singletons. Regarding the study as a whole: Also, most clonotypes expanded in the thyroid above 0.001 frequency appeared in blood. Ophthalmopathy progression predictions by the model showed about 75% specificity and roughly 70% sensitivity.

Material for sequencing was peripheral blood or thyroid tissue (not recorded which). The rearrangement joins TRBV30 to TRBJ1-3, with D unclear. The origin of this receptor is an adult man with Graves' hyperthyroidism. CDR3: CASRVDGNTIYF. The CDR3, as DNA: TGTGCCTCGCGGGTGGATGGAAACACCATATATTTT.